This passage covers 27 T cell receptor beta chains from one sample sequenced in a study of vaccination and CD4 T cells after COVID-19. Antigen specificity for these receptors is unknown. Cultured CD4+ T cell DNA was sequenced using the Oncomine TCR Beta short-read assay. One entry per CDR3 protein, called by TCRdb with MiXCR from the PCR reads. The sample contains about 12,000 distinct CDR3 sequences, approximately 63% of which appear only once. Treatment given: roughly 10-day PBMC culture with coronavirus spike peptide pools or control peptides (ViraFEST assay). What was sequenced was CD4+ T cells from blood, cultured in vitro. The receptors shown here come from a human donor who had recovered from COVID-19.

The V gene is TRBV7-3, the J gene TRBJ2-3, with 13 bases that match TRBD2. The CDR3 sequence is 16 residues long. Germline loops: CDR1 SGHTA, CDR2 FQGTGA. Losses at the gene ends were 4 bases for V and 2 bases for J; bases not matched to a gene: 3. CDR3 sequence: CASSSGLAGFTDTQYF. CDR3 DNA sequence: TGTGCCAGCAGCTCGGGACTAGCGGGATTCACAGATACGCAGTATTTT.

The chain employs TRBV27 and TRBJ2-7; 9 bases are a match to TRBD2. Germline CDR1 and CDR2: MNHEY and SMNVEV (reference sequence). The CDR3 is 16 residues long. The junction had 10 bases not matched to a gene; V was cut back by 0 bases and J by 7 bases. The CDR3 coding sequence is TGTGCCAGCAGTTTATCTGGGCTAGCGGGGTCTCGGGAGCAGTACTTC. Protein: CASSLSGLAGSREQYF.

The chain carries TRBV27 and TRBJ1-4; 10 positions match TRBD1. This CDR3 spans 13 amino acids. V was pared by 4 bases and J by 12 bases, with 5 bases of the junction left unmatched. Germline V CDR1 and CDR2: MNHEY, SMNVEV (reference sequence). The CDR3 is CASSWDRGTELFF. CDR3 nucleotide sequence: TGTGCCAGCAGTTGGGACAGGGGTACGGAACTGTTTTTT.

The chain is built from TRBV7-3 and TRBJ1-6; tentative D call: TRBD1 (5 bases). Trimming took 6 bases from V and 8 from J, leaving 20 bases between them. This CDR3 contains 16 residues. Per the germline V gene, CDR1 is SGHTA and CDR2 is FQGTGA. The CDR3 region is CASSREGRVTDSPLHF. In DNA form, the CDR3 reads TGTGCCAGCAGTCGAGAGGGGAGGGTTACGGATTCACCCCTCCACTTT.

This clonotype was seen only once. This sequence joins TRBV19 and TRBJ1-5; no firm D call. The V end lost 5 bases, the J end lost 7 bases, and 18 bases lay between the germline ends. The germline V gene encodes CDR1 LNHDA and CDR2 SQIVND (reference sequence). This CDR3 contains 15 residues. CDR3 DNA: TGTGCCAGTAGTCCCTTGGGCAGGTCTGAGCAGCCCCAGCATTTT. Its protein product is CASSPLGRSEQPQHF.

This clonotype turned up a few times. The chain has TRBV12-3 or TRBV12-4 and TRBJ1-6, with D perhaps TRBD1 (5 bases). The CDR3 runs 13 residues. V lost 5 bases, J lost 11 bases, and 13 bases lay in between. The CDR3 reads CASSTTGGTPLHF. As DNA, the CDR3 is TGTGCCAGCAGTACTACGGGGGGGACACCCCTCCACTTT.

The V gene is TRBV6-1, the J gene TRBJ2-1; 8 nucleotides agree with TRBD2. The V gene end was trimmed by 6 bases and the J gene end by 1 base; junction bases not matched to a gene: 8. Germline CDR1 reads MNHNS; CDR2 reads SASEGT. This CDR3 comprises 16 residues. In nucleotides, the CDR3 is TGTGCCAGCAGCTTAAAAGCGGGAGCGTCCTACAATGAGCAGTTCTTC. Protein: CASSLKAGASYNEQFF.

Here the CDR3 reads CASSLDRWEGDTGELFF. The CDR3 DNA is TGTGCCAGCAGCTTAGATCGGTGGGAGGGGGACACCGGGGAGCTGTTTTTT. This chain connects TRBV11-3 to TRBJ2-2; maybe TRBD2 (7 bases). In germline, CDR1 is SGHNT, CDR2 YENEEA. CDR3 length equals 17 residues. Trimming cost V 0 bases and J 3 bases, with 14 bases left between them.

This clonotype rates as large. The chain uses TRBV7-8 and TRBJ1-1, with D perhaps TRBD1 (5 bases). Trimming left V 2 bases short and J 4 bases short, with 11 bases between. Germline V CDR1 and CDR2: SGHVS, FQNEAQ. The CDR3 spans 14 residues. The CDR3 sequence: CASSLREGTTEAFF. CDR3 DNA: TGTGCCAGCAGCTTACGAGAAGGGACCACTGAAGCTTTCTTT.

V gene TRBV19 combines with J gene TRBJ1-2; D ambiguous. This CDR3 has 13 amino acids. Between the trimmed V and J ends, which lost 5 bases and 5 bases, there was a span of 12 bases. Germline assignment: CDR1 LNHDA and CDR2 SQIVND (reference sequence). Here the CDR3 reads CASSSRARYGYTF. The DNA of the CDR3 is TGTGCCAGTAGTTCAAGGGCGCGGTATGGCTACACCTTC.

The chain carries TRBV21-1 and TRBJ1-1; the table calls TRBD1, which could not be checked here. TRBV21-1 is a known pseudogene. There are 16 residues in the CDR3. CDR3 region: CASSYRSTGLNTEAFF. The CDR3 DNA sequence: TGTGCCAGCAGCTATAGGTCGACAGGGCTGAACACTGAAGCTTTCTTT.

The gene calls are TRBV2 and TRBJ1-1; D unclear. V lost 1 base, J lost 1 base, and 1 base lay in between. Germline CDR1 SNHLY, CDR2 FYNNEI. There are 12 residues in the CDR3. The CDR3 protein is CASSEGNTEAFF. CDR3 DNA sequence: TGTGCCAGCAGTGAAGGGAACACTGAAGCTTTCTTT. The whole variable domain, remainder taken from reference TRBV2 and TRBJ1-1, is EPEVTQTPSHQVTQMGQEVILRCVPISNHLYFYWYRQILGQKVEFLVSFYNNEISEKSEIFDDQFSVERPDGSNFTLKIRSTKLEDSAMYFCASSEGNTEAFFGQGTRLTVV.

The chain has TRBV28 and TRBJ1-1; D is perhaps TRBD1 (6 bases). Trimming stripped 3 bases from V and 1 base from J, with 15 bases between. This CDR3 comprises 16 residues. CDR1 and CDR2 from the germline V gene are MDHEN and SYDVKM. The DNA of the CDR3 is TGTGCCAGCAGTTTCCACAGGGTAGGCGGGAACACTGAAGCTTTCTTT. Its translation: CASSFHRVGGNTEAFF.

The J gene is TRBJ1-1, the V gene TRBV20-1, with D possibly TRBD1 on 6 matching bases. In germline, CDR1 is DFQATT, CDR2 SNEGSKA (reference sequence). This CDR3 contains 12 residues. CDR3 coding DNA: TGCAAGCCGGGGGCGATGAACACTGAAGCTTTCTTT. Translated: CKPGAMNTEAFF.

J is TRBJ2-3 and V is TRBV20-1; no definite D call. The germline V gene encodes CDR1 DFQATT and CDR2 SNEGSKA (reference sequence). The CDR3 consists of 12 residues. V was trimmed by 3 bases and J by 4 bases, leaving 8 bases between them. The CDR3 DNA sequence: TGCAGTGCTAGGCCAGATTCAGATACGCAGTATTTT. It codes for CSARPDSDTQYF.

The chain employs TRBV15 and TRBJ2-7; D is unclear. V lost 4 bases and J lost 6, with 13 bases in between. Germline CDR1 is LNHNV and CDR2 is YYDKDF (reference sequence). This CDR3 region has 13 residues. The CDR3 spells CATSNADACEQYF. The DNA for the CDR3 is TGTGCCACCAGCAACGCGGACGCCTGCGAGCAGTACTTC.

This chain links TRBV6-1 with TRBJ2-5, with 7 nucleotides matching TRBD1. The length of the CDR3 is 15 residues. Per the germline V gene, CDR1 is MNHNS and CDR2 is SASEGT. V shed 2 bases, J shed 4 bases, and the junction held 7 bases outside the gene matches. CDR3 region: CASSEIRGGLETQYF. The CDR3 bases are TGTGCCAGCAGTGAAATTCGAGGGGGCTTAGAGACCCAGTACTTC.

The chain uses TRBV20-1 and TRBJ1-5, with TRBD1 matching over 9 bases. Germline V gene sequence: CDR1 DFQATT, CDR2 SNEGSKA (reference sequence). The CDR3 runs 14 residues. The V and J ends lost 3 bases and 4 bases, in that order; junction bases with no gene match: 4. The CDR3 sequence is CSARKTGGNQPQHF. In DNA, the CDR3 is TGCAGTGCTAGGAAGACAGGGGGGAATCAGCCCCAGCATTTT.

CDR3 protein: CATSDPRGNHEQYF. In DNA, the CDR3 is TGTGCCACCAGTGATCCCAGGGGCAACCACGAGCAGTACTTC. J is TRBJ2-7 and V is TRBV24-1; possibly TRBD1 for D (6 bases). The V gene lost 3 bases and the J gene lost 5 bases, with 13 bases spanning the gap. The CDR3 contains 14 residues. Germline loops: CDR1 KGHDR, CDR2 SFDVKD.

The rearrangement joins TRBV5-1 to TRBJ1-1, with D hard to call. Per the germline V gene, CDR1 is SGHRS and CDR2 is YFSETQ. This CDR3 is 13 amino acids long. Trimming left V 1 base short and J 5 bases short, with 9 bases between. Written as DNA, the CDR3 is TGCGCCAGCAGCTTGACACAGACGACTGAAGCTTTCTTT. Translated, it gives CASSLTQTTEAFF.

The chain couples TRBV7-9 to TRBJ2-5; D may be TRBD1 (5 bases). Deletions cut 1 base from V and 5 bases from J, with 20 bases between. Germline CDR1 SEHNR, CDR2 FQNEAQ (reference sequence). CDR3 length: 17 residues. The CDR3 sequence: CASSLGPPGPTAETQYF. CDR3 nucleotide sequence: TGTGCCAGCAGCTTAGGTCCCCCAGGGCCCACCGCCGAGACCCAGTACTTC.

The chain is built from TRBV5-1 and TRBJ2-2; TRBD2 agrees at 10 bases. Per germline, CDR1 SGHRS and CDR2 YFSETQ. The CDR3 has 15 amino acids. Germline trimming cut 4 bases from V and 4 bases from J; bases unmatched to any gene: 4. CDR3 region: CASSPTSGATGELFF. CDR3 coding DNA: TGCGCCAGCAGCCCAACTAGCGGGGCCACCGGGGAGCTGTTTTTT.

V and J are TRBV28 and TRBJ1-1, with D perhaps matching TRBD1 (6 bases). Germline-derived CDR1 and CDR2 are MDHEN and SYDVKM. V lost 6 bases, J lost 5 bases, and 22 bases lay in between. CDR3 size: 16 residues. Here the CDR3 reads CASRPGGGAVWTEAFF. The CDR3 nucleotides read TGTGCCAGCAGACCTGGGGGGGGGGCGGTATGGACTGAAGCTTTCTTT.

The chain links TRBV7-2 to TRBJ1-5, with a possible D match to TRBD1 (5 bases). CDR1 is SGHTA and CDR2 is FQGNSA in the germline V gene. CDR3 size: 13 residues. V dropped 2 bases and J dropped 5 bases, with 7 bases sitting between them. CDR3 sequence: CASSLRGHQPQHF. The DNA for the CDR3 is TGTGCCAGCAGCTTAAGGGGACATCAGCCCCAGCATTTT.

This clonotype has only a few counts. The rearrangement links TRBV6-1 to TRBJ2-5, with 11 bases fitting TRBD1. After removal of 6 bases from V and 1 base from J, the junction contained 4 bases not matched to a gene. CDR3 length: 15 residues. CDR1 and CDR2 from the germline V gene are MNHNS and SASEGT. CDR3 residues: CASRGQGVGQETQYF. CDR3 in DNA: TGTGCCAGCAGGGGACAGGGGGTTGGCCAAGAGACCCAGTACTTC.

This clonotype has just a few counts. The V gene is TRBV19, the J gene TRBJ1-2; 11 bases are a match to TRBD1. The junction had 8 bases not matched to a gene; V was cut back by 8 bases and J by 3 bases. Per germline, CDR1 LNHDA and CDR2 SQIVND (reference sequence). The CDR3 contains 15 residues. The CDR3 sequence is CASLSGTGGYYGYTF. Written as DNA, the CDR3 is TGTGCCAGTCTATCCGGGACAGGGGGGTACTATGGCTACACCTTC.

The CDR3 loop reads CASSRDRERHYEQYF. CDR3 DNA: TGTGCCAGCAGCCGAGACCGGGAAAGACACTACGAGCAGTACTTC. The chain couples TRBV7-2 to TRBJ2-7, with D tentatively TRBD2 (5 bases). The CDR3 contains 15 residues. Germline CDR1 and CDR2: SGHTA and FQGNSA. V was clipped by 5 bases and J by 3 bases, with 17 bases between them.